The next 8 T cell receptor beta chains were all read from a single sample in a study of identical twins. TCRdb reprocessed the 5' RACE reads with MiXCR, giving one entry per CDR3 protein. The sample carries some 1,600,000 distinct CDR3 sequences, more than 30% recorded once. The sequenced material came from cord blood. These receptors all come from a newborn girl in good health.

The rearrangement uses TRBV29-1 and TRBJ1-1; D unresolved. This CDR3 comprises 12 residues. The V gene's germline CDR1 is SQVTM and CDR2 ANQGSEA. Trimming pared 4 bases from V and 4 bases from J, leaving 10 bases between. The CDR3 DNA sequence: TGCAGCGTTGCGGGGTTCGGCACTGAAGCTTTCTTT. This sequence encodes CSVAGFGTEAFF.

There are many counts of this clonotype. This chain connects TRBV6-5 to TRBJ2-6, with D possibly being TRBD1 (5 bases). Trimming took 2 bases from V and 0 from J, leaving 5 bases between them. The CDR3 is made up of 15 amino acids. Germline CDR1 reads MNHEY; CDR2 reads SVGAGI. The CDR3 DNA sequence: TGTGCCAGCAGTTACAGGGGCTCTGGGGCCAACGTCCTGACTTTC. This encodes CASSYRGSGANVLTF.

The V call is TRBV10-3, the J call TRBJ1-4, with D possibly matching TRBD1 (5 bases). This CDR3 spans 13 amino acids. With 6 bases removed from V and 8 bases from J, the gap between germline ends came to 13 bases. Looked up from germline, CDR1 is ENHRY and CDR2 is SYGVKD. DNA for the CDR3: TGTGCCATCAGAGAGGGAGGGGACGAAAAACTGTTTTTT. Its translation is CAIREGGDEKLFF.

As for this clonotype: A read error may produce the germline difference seen at one junction end. The J gene is TRBJ2-7, the V gene TRBV28, with 7 positions matching TRBD1. CDR1 is MDHEN and CDR2 is SYDVKM in the germline V gene. The CDR3 has 13 residues. DNA of the CDR3: TGTGCCGGCAGGTGGACAGGCTCCTACGAGCAGTACTTC. Translated: CAGRWTGSYEQYF.

As regards this clonotype: Its ends do not fully match the called genes, so a read error is possible. The CDR3 sequence is CASSLADSIDTQYF. DNA of the CDR3: TGCGCCAGCAGCTTGGCAGACAGCATAGATACGCAGTATTTT. The gene calls are TRBV5-1 and TRBJ2-3, with a weak D call TRBD1 (5 bases). Germline V gene sequence: CDR1 SGHRS, CDR2 YFSETQ. The CDR3 extends over 14 amino acids.

V and J are TRBV6-6 and TRBJ2-3; D may correspond to TRBD1 or TRBD2 (6 bases each). CDR3 length: 13 amino acids. Trimming took 9 bases from V and 4 from J, leaving 14 bases between them. Looked up from germline, CDR1 is MNHNY and CDR2 is SVGAGI (reference sequence). This CDR3 reads CARGGSGSDTQYF. For the CDR3, the DNA is TGTGCCAGAGGGGGGAGCGGATCAGATACGCAGTATTTT.

With respect to this clonotype: Its ends do not fully match the called genes, so a read error is possible. The genes are TRBV14 and TRBJ2-1; 9 nucleotides agree with TRBD2. Per the germline V gene, CDR1 is SGHDN and CDR2 is FVKESK. CDR3 length: 16 amino acids. This chain's CDR3 is CASSQDSGGGAGERFF. The CDR3 coding sequence is TGTGCCAGCAGCCAAGATAGCGGCGGGGGGGCAGGTGAGCGGTTCTTC.

This clonotype was seen more than once but under ten times. J is TRBJ2-3 and V is TRBV20-1; 7 nucleotides align to TRBD2. J lost 1 base, V lost 6 bases, and 13 bases had no gene match. The CDR3 has 16 amino acids. CDR1 DFQATT and CDR2 SNEGSKA come from the germline V gene (reference sequence). The CDR3: CSANPRDYPGTDTQYF. The DNA for the CDR3 is TGCAGTGCCAACCCGAGGGACTACCCCGGCACAGATACGCAGTATTTT.